Shown below are 7 T cell receptor beta chains from a single sample sequenced in a study of blood T cell repertoires in COVID-19. Only in-frame clones appear in the TCRdb table, and some are missing; sequencing was by immunoSEQ multiplex PCR. The table shows roughly 230,000 clones, with 75% to 90% occurring only once. The sequenced sample was peripheral blood. All receptors come from a woman in her forties who had recovered from COVID-19.

For the CDR3, the DNA is TGCAGTGCTAGTCGGGGAGACTACAATGAGCAGTTCTTC. This encodes CSASRGDYNEQFF. The genes are TRBV20-1 and TRBJ2-1, with a possible D match to TRBD2 (5 bases). The CDR3 length is 13 residues. Looked up from germline, CDR1 is DFQATT and CDR2 is SNEGSKA (reference sequence). The germline V and J ends were trimmed by 3 bases and 3 bases, with 9 bases remaining between them.

With respect to this clone: One junction end does not reproduce the germline sequence, and a read error may be involved. The rearrangement uses TRBV20-1 and TRBJ1-2; maybe TRBD1 (5 bases). Germline assignment: CDR1 DFQATT and CDR2 SNEGSKA (reference sequence). The CDR3 consists of 11 residues. The chain's CDR3 is CSAGEGPRRPF. CDR3 nucleotides: TGCAGTGCTGGGGAGGGGCCTCGTCGCCCTTTC.

The chain carries TRBV10-3 and TRBJ2-2, with 9 bases fitting TRBD1. V shed 3 bases, J shed 0 bases, and the junction held 8 bases outside the gene matches. CDR1 and CDR2 (germline): ENHRY, SYGVKD. CDR3 length: 18 residues. CDR3: CAISDGQGRRANTGELFF. CDR3 bases: TGTGCCATCAGTGACGGACAGGGGCGTAGGGCGAACACCGGGGAGCTGTTTTTT.

The CDR3 DNA reads TGTGCCAGCAGCTTAGAAGCCGCGCTAACGGGAGGAGCGGGTGAGCAGTTCTTC. It translates to CASSLEAALTGGAGEQFF. The chain couples TRBV11-3 to TRBJ2-1; TRBD2 matches at 7 bases. CDR3 length equals 18 residues. The V segment lost 0 bases and the J segment 9 bases; nucleotides outside the gene matches: 17. Germline V lookup: CDR1 SGHNT, CDR2 YENEEA.

The rearrangement links TRBV10-3 to TRBJ2-3, with 7 bases lining up with TRBD2. The CDR3 is 15 residues long. Germline-derived CDR1 and CDR2 are ENHRY and SYGVKD. The V and J ends lost 5 bases and 2 bases, in that order; junction bases with no gene match: 7. This CDR3 is CAISRSGTFTDTQYF. The CDR3 DNA follows: TGTGCCATCAGTAGAAGCGGGACCTTCACAGATACGCAGTATTTT.

The CDR3 region has the DNA TGTGCCTGGAGTGGACGAGGAACCGGGGAGCTGTTTTTT. It encodes CAWSGRGTGELFF. This rearrangement joins TRBV30 to TRBJ2-2, with no clear D. CDR3 length equals 13 residues. Trimming pared 1 base from V and 5 bases from J, leaving 8 bases between. Germline CDR1 and CDR2: GTSNPN and SVGIG (reference sequence).

The rearrangement uses TRBV9 and TRBJ1-4; D may be TRBD1 (6 bases). The ends were cut back, 3 bases at V and 6 bases at J, with 15 bases in the middle. This CDR3 contains 15 residues. Germline V gene lookup returns CDR1 SGDLS and CDR2 YYNGEE. The CDR3 region has the DNA TGTGCCAGCAGCGCCACAGGGTATCGGGATGAAAAACTGTTTTTT. Translation gives CASSATGYRDEKLFF.